The 2 T cell receptor beta chains below were found in one sample sequenced in a study of blood T cell repertoires in COVID-19. The assay was immunoSEQ multiplex PCR, and TCRdb's table has in-frame clones only and misses some. The sample consists of under 95,000 clones, 87% of them appearing once. Sequencing was performed on peripheral blood. These receptors originate from a man in his 60s with acute or convalescent COVID-19.

Worth noting for this clone: The junction departs from the called germline gene at one end, perhaps through a read error. V is TRBV11-2 and J is TRBJ1-4; 7 nucleotides agree with TRBD1. CDR3 length equals 14 residues. CDR1 and CDR2 from the germline V gene are SGHAT and FQNNGV. CDR3 in DNA: TGTGCCAGCAGCCTAGACAGGGAAACGGCAAAACTGTTTTTT. This gives the protein CASSLDRETAKLFF.

This clone occurred a few times. The chain is built from TRBV5-6 and TRBJ1-2; 8 nucleotides align to TRBD1. The CDR3 extends over 17 amino acids. J gave up 1 base and V 1 base, and 9 bases lay outside the gene matches. CDR1 and CDR2 (germline): SGHDT, YYEEEE. CDR3 region: CASSLFLWTGFNYGYTF. In DNA form, the CDR3 reads TGTGCCAGCAGCTTGTTCCTCTGGACAGGGTTTAACTATGGCTACACCTTC. Supplemented by reference TRBV5-6 and TRBJ1-2, the full variable domain reads DAGVTQSPTHLIKTRGQQVTLRCSPKSGHDTVSWYQQALGQGPQFIFQYYEEEERQRGNFPDRFSGHQFPNYSSELNVNALLLGDSALYLCASSLFLWTGFNYGYTFGSGTRLTVV.